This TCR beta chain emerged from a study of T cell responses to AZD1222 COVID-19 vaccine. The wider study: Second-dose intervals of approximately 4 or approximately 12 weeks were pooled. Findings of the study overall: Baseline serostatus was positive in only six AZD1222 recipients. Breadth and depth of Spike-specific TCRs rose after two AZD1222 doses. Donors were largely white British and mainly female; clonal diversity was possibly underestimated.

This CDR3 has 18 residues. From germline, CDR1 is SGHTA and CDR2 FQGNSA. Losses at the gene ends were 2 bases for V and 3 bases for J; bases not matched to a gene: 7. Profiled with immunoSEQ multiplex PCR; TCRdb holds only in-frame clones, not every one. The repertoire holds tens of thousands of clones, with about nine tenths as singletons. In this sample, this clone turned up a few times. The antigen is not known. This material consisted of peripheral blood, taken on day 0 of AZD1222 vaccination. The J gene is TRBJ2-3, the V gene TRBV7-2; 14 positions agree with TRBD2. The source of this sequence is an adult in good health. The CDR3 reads CASSLMGLAGALTDTQYF. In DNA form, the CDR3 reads TGTGCCAGCAGCTTAATGGGACTAGCGGGGGCTCTAACAGATACGCAGTATTTT.